This T cell receptor (beta chain) was observed in a study of vaccination effects on CD4 cells after COVID-19 (dated by TCRdb to 2022 to 2024). A note on the overall study: Across the study, the median time from the second dose to post-vaccine sampling was 72 days (range 14 to 241). The Oncomine TCR Beta short-read assay on an Illumina iSeq 100 was used to sequence cultures from other donors in the study. Altogether, approximately 10 COVID-19 convalescent patients and several SARS-CoV-2-naive healthy vaccine recipients made up the full study. The study compared SARS-CoV-2 spike-specific CD4+ TCR repertoires before and after mRNA vaccination in COVID-19 convalescent patients and infection-naive vaccine recipients. The research as a whole found: Limitations of the study were the small number of convalescent patients and the absence of early post-infection timepoints. At late post-vaccination timepoints, both infection-induced and vaccine-induced clones showed marked clonal contraction, consistent with waning T cell responses. In healthy vaccine recipients, vaccine-induced clones were almost all SARS-CoV-2 mono-reactive, with only 1 of 255 cross-reactive with common cold coronaviruses.

For this clone: Which antigen it targets is not known. Base-call qualities are not available, and no considerably larger clone is one nucleotide away.

Counted from cysteine to phenylalanine, this CDR3 has 14 amino acids. The entry retains the CDR3 DNA only, 42 bases that are in frame from base 1. V gives up 4 bases and J gives up 0 bases, and the segment between their germline ends measures 10 bases. Reading the germline V gene gives CDR1 SGHRS and CDR2 YFSETQ. In the ViraFEST assay, PBMC were stimulated with viral peptide pools, and TCR sequencing was then used to find antigen-specific CD4+ T cell clonotypes based on their expansion. After less than 13 days of culture, CD4+ T cells were isolated with the EasySep CD4+ T cell isolation kit. Participants received two doses of either the BNT162b2 or the mRNA-1273 mRNA SARS-CoV-2 vaccine. Healthy vaccine recipients had no prior SARS-CoV-2 infection, confirmed by negative nucleocapsid antibodies before and after vaccination. Each well held two million PBMC cultured in IMDM containing roughly 5% human AB serum, around 9.3 IU/ml IL-2 and gentamicin, along with around 11 ug/ml peptides. Half of the culture medium was replaced with fresh IL-2-containing medium on days 3 and 7. Unless otherwise noted, each peptide stimulation condition was cultured in triplicate wells. Using Ficoll-Paque Plus gradient centrifugation, PBMC were separated from whole blood and then either used fresh or cryopreserved at -140C. The overlapping peptide pools covered the spike proteins of SARS-CoV-2 as well as those of the common cold coronaviruses HCoV-NL63, HCoV-OC43 and HCoV-229E. The QIAamp micro DNA kit was used to extract genomic DNA from the cultured CD4+ T cells.

Library creation used the immunoSEQ multiplex PCR assay. DNA from the cultured and isolated CD4+ T cells underwent TCR beta CDR3 sequencing. The study's own analysis went as follows. Non-productive TCR sequences were removed and reads were trimmed to the CDR3 region, keeping CDR3s of at least 7 amino acids. Antigen-specific clonotypes were identified using the MANAFEST web app by comparison of expansion in peptide wells against reference cultures. Positive clones required FDR<0.05 expansion versus reference and all other wells, odds ratio above 5, and frequency above 0.1% in two replicate wells. A clonotype was defined as cross-reactive if the clonotype was significantly expanded both in SARS-CoV-2 spike wells and in at least one common cold coronavirus spike condition. CDR3 similarity was assessed by Levenshtein distance with the stringdist R package, and unrooted trees were built with ape in R 3.6.1. TCRdb stores this immuneACCESS table with in-frame sequences only. Part of the clones is absent; in the studies checked, under half of the shortfall reflects unresolved V genes, and no reason is known for the rest. V, J and clone size derive from that table, while D and trimming were established from the DNA sequence. Counted in this sample were 20,000 to 30,000 clones; over 70% of them appeared once. About 7.8% of the sample goes to the ten largest clones.

This clonotype was sampled from a human donor who received a COVID-19 vaccine. The chain joins TRBV5-1 to TRBJ1-1; tentative D gene TRBD1, with 6 bases matching. The sequencing here drew on CD4+ T cells from PBMCs cultured with SARS-CoV-2 spike peptides, taken after COVID-19 vaccination. What the cell subset or site label conveys for this sample: SARS-CoV-2 spike overlapping peptide pool stimulation. The DNA sequence is as follows: TGCGCCAGCAGCCGCGGGACATTGAACACTGAAGCTTTCTTT. Translated, it gives CASSRGTLNTEAFF.